This T cell receptor beta chain was sequenced during a study of beta chain features in type 1 diabetes. The authors reverse transcribed all of the isolated RNA, so sequencing captured expressed TCRB transcripts. Profiled with immunoSEQ multiplex PCR; TCRdb holds only in-frame clones, not every one. The sample contains 900,000 or so clones, roughly 15% of which appear only once. Trimming took 0 bases from V and 6 from J, leaving 7 bases between them. Germline assignment: CDR1 SGHRS and CDR2 YFSETQ. This CDR3 has 13 amino acids. Sequenced material: naive CD4+ T cells from blood. This TCR came from a woman aged 18-29 years in good health. V and J are TRBV5-1 and TRBJ2-1; D not resolved. The CDR3 DNA follows: TGCGCCAGCAGCTTGGCCCTCTTCAATGAGCAGTTCTTC. Translating gives CASSLALFNEQFF. Looking up the rest from reference TRBV5-1 and TRBJ2-1 gives the full variable domain: KAGVTQTPRYLIKTRGQQVTLSCSPISGHRSVSWYQQTPGQGLQFLFEYFSETQRNKGNFPGRFSGRQFSNSRSEMNVSTLELGDSALYLCASSLALFNEQFFGPGTRLTVL.